Following are 24 T cell receptor beta chains from one sample sequenced in a study of blood T cell repertoires in COVID-19. The assay was immunoSEQ multiplex PCR, and TCRdb's table has in-frame clones only and misses some. The profile shows 40,000 to 50,000 clones, approximately 90% of them singletons. The specimen sequenced was peripheral blood. The receptors originated from a human donor in a cohort sampled during active COVID-19.

V and J are TRBV5-1 and TRBJ2-1; TRBD2 aligns across 10 bases. The length of the CDR3 is 16 residues. The trim removed 0 bases at V and 7 bases at J, leaving 7 bases unmatched. Looked up from germline, CDR1 is SGHRS and CDR2 is YFSETQ. CDR3 region: CASSLASSGGRNEQFF. CDR3 sequence (DNA): TGCGCCAGCAGCTTGGCGTCTAGCGGGGGAAGAAATGAGCAGTTCTTC.

The chain recombines TRBV7-9 with TRBJ1-2; D is ambiguous. The germline V gene has CDR1 SEHNR and CDR2 FQNEAQ (reference sequence). The V and J ends lost 2 bases and 3 bases respectively, with 10 bases between them. This CDR3 comprises 14 residues. The CDR3 nucleotides read TGTGCCAGCAGCTTATTGGTCGGGGACTATGGCTACACCTTC. It is translated as CASSLLVGDYGYTF.

The rearrangement uses TRBV4-3 and TRBJ2-6; the D is unclear. The V end lost 1 base, the J end lost 0 bases, and 10 bases lay between the germline ends. CDR3 length: 17 residues. Germline V gene data show CDR1 as LGHNA and CDR2 as YSLEER. CDR3: CASSQVAGTSGANVLTF. DNA for the CDR3: TGCGCCAGCAGCCAAGTGGCAGGCACCTCTGGGGCCAACGTCCTGACTTTC.

This clone appeared once. V is TRBV20-1 and J is TRBJ1-1, with D hard to call. The germline gives CDR1 DFQATT, CDR2 SNEGSKA (reference sequence). Trimming removed 3 bases at V and 5 bases at J, with 7 bases between. The CDR3 sequence is 11 residues long. The CDR3 is CSARRDTEAFF. In nucleotides, the CDR3 is TGCAGTGCTAGGAGGGATACTGAAGCTTTCTTT.

Here the CDR3 DNA reads TGTGCCAGCAGTTACGGGGGGGCGCAAAGCAATCAGCCCCAGCATTTT. This translates into CASSYGGAQSNQPQHF. This chain links TRBV6-5 with TRBJ1-5; tentative D call: TRBD1 (6 bases). The CDR3 spans 16 residues. Germline V gives CDR1 MNHEY, CDR2 SVGAGI. Trimming shortened V by 2 bases and J by 1 base, and 12 bases separated the two germline ends.

This chain connects TRBV27 to TRBJ1-1; 7 bases align to TRBD1. Germline lookup yields CDR1 MNHEY and CDR2 SMNVEV (reference sequence). This CDR3 is 13 amino acids long. Trimming took 2 bases from V and 4 from J; bases not matched to a gene: 1. The CDR3 spells CASSLGTVTEAFF. CDR3 in DNA: TGTGCCAGCAGTTTAGGGACAGTCACTGAAGCTTTCTTT.

V is TRBV19 and J is TRBJ1-4; D is ambiguous. The V and J ends lost 4 bases and 5 bases respectively, with 11 bases between them. Per the germline V gene, CDR1 is LNHDA and CDR2 is SQIVND (reference sequence). The CDR3 consists of 14 residues. The CDR3 sequence: CASSRQSQNEKLFF. CDR3 nucleotide sequence: TGTGCCAGTAGTAGGCAGTCGCAGAATGAAAAACTGTTTTTT.

This chain uses TRBV3-1 (or the pseudogene TRBV3-2) with TRBJ2-7; weak D call: TRBD2 (6 bases). CDR3 size: 14 residues. Germline values: CDR1 LGHDT, CDR2 YNNKEL (reference sequence). The V gene lost 4 bases and the J gene lost 5 bases, with 15 bases spanning the gap. The CDR3 here is CASSPGTERDEQYF. CDR3 in DNA: TGTGCCAGCAGCCCTGGGACTGAGAGGGACGAGCAGTACTTC.

This clone was seen a single time. The chain carries TRBV7-9 and TRBJ2-1; 12 bases agree with TRBD2. The CDR3 is 16 residues long. From germline, CDR1 is SEHNR and CDR2 FQNEAQ (reference sequence). Trimming at V came to 0 bases and at J to 7 bases, leaving 4 bases not matched to a gene. The CDR3 DNA follows: TGTGCCAGCAGCTTAGCGCTGACTAGCGGGAGAAATGAGCAGTTCTTC. It encodes CASSLALTSGRNEQFF.

This clone has just one count. This chain uses TRBV2 with TRBJ2-1; D gene uncertain. The CDR3 runs to 12 residues. Germline CDR1 reads SNHLY; CDR2 reads FYNNEI. The V gene lost 0 bases and the J gene lost 8 bases, with 5 bases spanning the gap. The CDR3 here is CASSEAAHEQFF. DNA of the CDR3: TGTGCCAGCAGTGAAGCAGCCCATGAGCAGTTCTTC.

DNA for the CDR3: TGTGCCAGCAGCGACGGACAGGGGGGTGAGCAGTTCTTC. Translated, it gives CASSDGQGGEQFF. The chain uses TRBV5-6 and TRBJ2-1, with 10 bases that match TRBD1. Germline V lookup: CDR1 SGHDT, CDR2 YYEEEE. With V trimmed by 4 bases and J by 9 bases, 4 bases remained unmatched. The CDR3 has 13 residues. Drawing the rest from reference TRBV5-6 and TRBJ2-1, the complete variable domain is DAGVTQSPTHLIKTRGQQVTLRCSPKSGHDTVSWYQQALGQGPQFIFQYYEEEERQRGNFPDRFSGHQFPNYSSELNVNALLLGDSALYLCASSDGQGGEQFFGPGTRLTVL.

The chain couples TRBV7-2 to TRBJ2-1; D is unresolved. Germline CDR1 reads SGHTA; CDR2 reads FQGNSA. The V end was cut by 5 bases, the J end by 2 bases, with 13 bases between. The CDR3 length is 15 residues. CDR3 loop: CASSANEVPYNEQFF. For the CDR3, the DNA is TGTGCCAGCAGCGCGAATGAAGTCCCCTACAATGAGCAGTTCTTC. Complete variable domain (other parts from reference TRBV7-2 and TRBJ2-1): GAGVSQSPSNKVTEKGKDVELRCDPISGHTALYWYRQSLGQGLEFLIYFQGNSAPDKSGLPSDRFSAERTGGSVSTLTIQRTQQEDSAVYLCASSANEVPYNEQFFGPGTRLTVL.

The rearrangement joins TRBV27 to TRBJ1-6; D not certain. The V gene's germline CDR1 is MNHEY and CDR2 SMNVEV (reference sequence). CDR3 length: 14 amino acids. Trimming cost V 9 bases and J 5 bases, with 14 bases left between them. The CDR3 nucleotides read TGTGCCAGTCCTTTTGGGAGGAATAATTCACCCCTCCACTTT. It yields the protein CASPFGRNNSPLHF.

This chain joins TRBV11-2 and TRBJ2-3; weak D call: TRBD2 (6 bases). The CDR3 is 14 amino acids. The V gene lost 5 bases and the J gene lost 1 base, with 10 bases spanning the gap. CDR1 and CDR2 from the germline V gene are SGHAT and FQNNGV. The CDR3 region is CASSRSGGTDTQYF. The CDR3 DNA is TGTGCCAGCAGCCGTTCGGGGGGCACAGATACGCAGTATTTT.

This clone appeared a single time. The chain has TRBV2 and TRBJ2-1; 9 bases line up with TRBD2. The junction had 5 bases not matched to a gene; V was cut back by 7 bases and J by 4 bases. Germline CDR1 reads SNHLY; CDR2 reads FYNNEI. The CDR3 has 14 amino acids. In DNA form, the CDR3 reads TGTGCCAGCACTATGACTAGCGGTTACAATGAGCAGTTCTTC. Translation: CASTMTSGYNEQFF.

The chain combines TRBV30 with TRBJ1-1; no clear D. In germline, CDR1 is GTSNPN, CDR2 SVGIG (reference sequence). The CDR3 extends over 13 amino acids. Trimming left V 5 bases short and J 1 base short, with 11 bases between. The CDR3 loop is CAWARRSNTEAFF. Here the CDR3 DNA reads TGTGCCTGGGCCCGGAGATCGAACACTGAAGCTTTCTTT.

This rearrangement joins TRBV4-2 to TRBJ2-1; D unresolved. The CDR3 loop spans 16 amino acids. Germline CDR1 LGHNA, CDR2 YNFKEQ. V lost 0 bases and J 0 bases, leaving 9 bases between the germline ends. The CDR3 DNA sequence: TGTGCCAGCAGCCAAGAACGGAGTGGCTCCTACAATGAGCAGTTCTTC. This translates into CASSQERSGSYNEQFF.

The V and J genes are TRBV6-6 and TRBJ1-6, with TRBD1 matching 9 bases. This CDR3 region has 14 residues. The V gene's germline CDR1 is MNHNY and CDR2 SVGAGI (reference sequence). V gave up 7 bases and J gave up 8 bases; unmatched junction bases: 6. CDR3 region: CASTNRGQDSPLHF. In nucleotides, the CDR3 is TGTGCCAGCACTAACAGGGGGCAAGATTCACCCCTCCACTTT.

This clone appeared once. The chain recombines TRBV27 with TRBJ2-7; 9 positions agree with TRBD1. The CDR3 spans 14 residues. V gave up 6 bases and J gave up 3 bases; unmatched junction bases: 6. CDR1 and CDR2 from the germline V gene are MNHEY and SMNVEV (reference sequence). The CDR3 coding sequence is TGTGCCAGCAGCCTGACAGGGGGACTCTACGAGCAGTACTTC. This gives the protein CASSLTGGLYEQYF.

This chain links TRBV12-3 or TRBV12-4 with TRBJ2-7; D gene unclear. V lost 1 base, J lost 6 bases, and 10 bases lay in between. The CDR3 sequence is 13 residues long. For the CDR3, the DNA is TGTGCCAGCAGTTTAGGCCAGGTGGCCGAGCAGTACTTC. Its translation: CASSLGQVAEQYF.

This rearrangement joins TRBV6-6 to TRBJ2-7; D unclear. Germline CDR1 is MNHNY and CDR2 is SVGAGI (reference sequence). This CDR3 has 16 residues. The V end lost 6 bases, the J end lost 0 bases, and 18 bases lay between the germline ends. CDR3 residues: CASRTLDSMSSYEQYF. The DNA of the CDR3 is TGTGCCAGCAGAACCCTCGACTCGATGAGCTCCTACGAGCAGTACTTC.

The chain joins TRBV6-6 to TRBJ1-3; D uncertain. The germline V gene has CDR1 MNHNY and CDR2 SVGAGI (reference sequence). This CDR3 contains 13 residues. V was clipped by 4 bases and J by 7 bases, with 11 bases between them. In DNA form, the CDR3 reads TGTGCCAGCAGTTCGCGTAATTTCAACACCATATATTTT. The encoded protein is CASSSRNFNTIYF.

This clone was seen once. The chain joins TRBV5-4 to TRBJ2-1; D call uncertain. The V end was cut by 0 bases, the J end by 8 bases, with 9 bases between. This CDR3 is built from 13 residues. Germline loops: CDR1 SGHNT, CDR2 YYREEE (reference sequence). As DNA, the CDR3 is TGTGCCAGCAGCTTGGGCCTACGCGATGAGCAGTTCTTC. Translating gives CASSLGLRDEQFF.

The chain joins TRBV3-1 (or the pseudogene TRBV3-2) to TRBJ2-7, with 11 bases that match TRBD2. Trimming at V came to 1 base and at J to 3 bases, leaving 5 bases not matched to a gene. The germline V gene has CDR1 LGHDT and CDR2 YNNKEL (reference sequence). The CDR3 loop spans 16 amino acids. The CDR3 DNA sequence: TGTGCCAGCAGCCAAGGGTTTACTAGCGGGGGCTACGAGCAGTACTTC. Protein product: CASSQGFTSGGYEQYF.